Listed below are T cell receptor beta chains from one sample, sequenced in a study of Ad26.COV2.S vaccination and SARS-CoV-2 variants. Profiled with immunoSEQ multiplex PCR; TCRdb holds only in-frame clones, not every one. The data contain roughly 350,000 clones, about 89% of them singletons. The sequencing used peripheral blood, collected in a trial of Ad26.COV2.S vaccine versus placebo. These receptors all come from a person between 18 and 59 years old who received the Ad26.COV2.S COVID-19 vaccine or a placebo. CDR3s include the opening cysteine and the closing phenylalanine or tryptophan. Fields, in order: CDR3 protein, CDR3 DNA, D gene, V gene, clone size, J gene. A D gene is named only where the DNA matches it firmly. Not every row has a clone size; where given, it reads once, few, many or a size class.

CASSLAETQYF	TGTGCCAGCAGCTTAGCAGAGACCCAGTACTTC	.	TRBV7-9	.	TRBJ2-5
CASSLSGDNEQFF	TGTGCCAGCAGCTTATCAGGGGACAATGAGCAGTTCTTC	.	TRBV11-2	.	TRBJ2-1
CASSPLDQNYGYTF	TGTGCCAGCTCACCATTGGACCAAAACTATGGCTACACCTTC	.	TRBV18	.	TRBJ1-2
CASSEPRTSGNTIYF	TGCGCCAGCAGTGAGCCTCGGACTTCTGGAAACACCATATATTTT	.	TRBV10-2	.	TRBJ1-3
CASSLTAVMNTEAFF	TGTGCCAGCAGCTTAACCGCAGTCATGAACACTGAAGCTTTCTTT	.	TRBV11-2	once	TRBJ1-1
CASSLDEVTGELFF	TGTGCCAGCAGCTTAGATGAGGTTACCGGGGAGCTGTTTTTT	.	TRBV11-2	few	TRBJ2-2
CASSYRGDEQFF	TGTGCCAGCAGCTACAGGGGGGATGAGCAGTTCTTC	TRBD1	TRBV6-6	.	TRBJ2-1
CASSILWDMNTEAFF	TGTGCCAGTAGTATCCTGTGGGATATGAACACTGAAGCTTTCTTT	.	TRBV19	.	TRBJ1-1
CASTPWGFPSTDTQYF	TGTGCCAGCACCCCGTGGGGGTTTCCTAGCACAGATACGCAGTATTTT	.	TRBV2	.	TRBJ2-3
CASSRDRPYGYTF	TGTGCCAGCTCCCGGGACCGACCATATGGCTACACCTTC	.	TRBV18	once	TRBJ1-2
CATTEGGGGNEQFF	TGTGCCACTACAGAAGGAGGGGGCGGGAATGAGCAGTTCTTC	.	TRBV10-3	.	TRBJ2-1
CACPGQVSHEQFF	TGTGCCTGCCCGGGACAGGTCTCCCATGAGCAGTTCTTC	TRBD1	TRBV30	.	TRBJ2-1
CASSQAGTANYGYTF	TGCGCCAGCAGCCAGGCAGGGACGGCTAACTATGGCTACACCTTC	.	TRBV4-3	.	TRBJ1-2
CASSMMAGDWSYEQYF	TGTGCCAGTAGTATGATGGCGGGGGACTGGTCCTACGAGCAGTACTTC	TRBD2	TRBV19	.	TRBJ2-7
CASSLDSASYGYTF	TGTGCCAGCAGCTTAGATTCCGCTAGCTATGGCTACACCTTC	.	TRBV7-2	.	TRBJ1-2
CASARGPEGTEAFF	TGTGCCAGCGCCCGGGGGCCGGAGGGCACTGAAGCTTTCTTT	.	TRBV6-5	.	TRBJ1-1
CASSSHMNTEAFF	TGTGCCAGCAGCTCCCATATGAACACTGAAGCTTTCTTT	.	TRBV7-2	few	TRBJ1-1
CASISTGRTEAFF	TGTGCCAGTATTTCGACAGGGCGCACTGAAGCTTTCTTT	TRBD1	TRBV19	.	TRBJ1-1
CASSQGEIYNSPLHF	TGTGCCAGCAGCCAAGGAGAAATTTATAATTCACCCCTCCACTTT	.	TRBV3-1/TRBV3-2	.	TRBJ1-6
CASTAGIYNEQFF	TGTGCCAGTACTGCGGGTATCTACAATGAGCAGTTCTTC	.	TRBV2	.	TRBJ2-1
CASSLGLNYEQYF	TGCGCCAGCAGCTTGGGACTTAACTACGAGCAGTACTTC	.	TRBV5-1	.	TRBJ2-7
CASSVKGQEVPGNTIYF	TGTGCCAGCAGCGTAAAAGGACAGGAGGTCCCTGGAAACACCATATATTTT	TRBD1	TRBV9	.	TRBJ1-3
CASSSIFGQAANEKLFF	TGTGCCAGCAGTTCCATTTTCGGACAGGCCGCTAATGAAAAACTGTTTTTT	TRBD1	TRBV28	.	TRBJ1-4
CASSLGGAAGELFF	TGTGCCAGCAGCTTGGGAGGGGCCGCCGGGGAGCTGTTTTTT	.	TRBV5-4	.	TRBJ2-2
CASRLSTGSTEAFF	TGTGCCAGCAGACTTTCAACAGGGAGCACTGAAGCTTTCTTT	.	TRBV7-2	few	TRBJ1-1
CASSLSQGNQPQHF	TGTGCCAGCTCACTTTCCCAGGGCAATCAGCCCCAGCATTTT	.	TRBV18	once	TRBJ1-5
CASSAQGVGGELFF	TGTGCCAGCAGCGCACAGGGAGTCGGCGGGGAGCTGTTTTTT	.	TRBV2	.	TRBJ2-2
CASSPGLANYEQYF	TGTGCCAGCAGTCCGGGACTAGCGAACTACGAGCAGTACTTC	TRBD2	TRBV6-2/TRBV6-3	.	TRBJ2-7
CASSPTWGSQEEQYF	TGTGCCAGCAGCCCTACCTGGGGGAGTCAGGAAGAGCAGTACTTC	.	TRBV7-9	once	TRBJ2-7
CASSLQGQGQEKLFF	TGTGCCAGCAGCTTACAGGGACAGGGGCAAGAAAAACTGTTTTTT	TRBD1	TRBV7-9	.	TRBJ1-4
CASSSVVGYEQYF	TGTGCCAGCAGTTCGGTCGTCGGCTACGAGCAGTACTTC	.	TRBV27	few	TRBJ2-7
CASSEARSPLKGLFF	TGTGCCAGCAGTGAAGCTCGTAGTCCCTTAAAAGGACTGTTTTTT	.	TRBV6-1	.	TRBJ1-4
CASSQRGGRDEQFF	TGTGCCAGCAGCCAAAGGGGAGGGCGGGATGAGCAGTTCTTC	TRBD2	TRBV6-6	once	TRBJ2-1
CASSKWDRSWEYF	TGTGCCAGCAGTAAGTGGGACAGGTCCTGGGAGTACTTC	TRBD1	TRBV28	.	TRBJ2-7
CATSDRTSGSSDTDTQYF	TGTGCCACCAGTGACCGAACTAGCGGGAGCTCCGACACAGATACGCAGTATTTT	TRBD2	TRBV24-1	.	TRBJ2-3
CASSQGPSNTEAFF	TGTGCCAGCAGCCAGGGACCCAGCAACACTGAAGCTTTCTTT	.	TRBV3-1/TRBV3-2	.	TRBJ1-1
CASSLARDQYTGELFF	TGTGCCAGCAGTTTGGCACGGGACCAATATACCGGGGAGCTGTTTTTT	.	TRBV28	.	TRBJ2-2
CASSEGEDRDNGYTF	TGTGCCAGCAGTGAAGGTGAGGACAGGGACAATGGCTACACCTTC	TRBD1	TRBV6-1	.	TRBJ1-2
CASSLRESGEQYF	TGCGCCAGCAGCCTACGGGAGAGCGGCGAGCAGTACTTC	.	TRBV4-1	.	TRBJ2-7
CASSSGTGRRDEQFF	TGTGCCAGCAGCTCCGGGACAGGGCGTCGGGATGAGCAGTTCTTC	TRBD1	TRBV5-8	.	TRBJ2-1
CASSPGPSQETQYF	TGCGCCAGCAGCCCTGGCCCTAGCCAAGAGACCCAGTACTTC	.	TRBV5-1	.	TRBJ2-5
CASSYDRTNYGYTF	TGTGCCAGCAGTTATGACAGAACAAACTATGGCTACACCTTC	.	TRBV6-2/TRBV6-3	.	TRBJ1-2
CASSQGAGQPQHF	TGTGCCAGCTCACAGGGGGCGGGTCAGCCCCAGCATTTT	TRBD1	TRBV18	few	TRBJ1-5
CASSPQLVGRKYGYTF	TGCGCCAGCAGCCCTCAGCTTGTCGGACGGAAGTATGGCTACACCTTC	.	TRBV4-3	.	TRBJ1-2
CASSQTSSGDHTGELFF	TGTGCCAGCAGCCAAACGTCTAGCGGGGATCACACCGGGGAGCTGTTTTTT	TRBD2	TRBV3-1/TRBV3-2	.	TRBJ2-2
CASSIAGYNEQFF	TGTGCCAGTAGTATTGCGGGTTACAATGAGCAGTTCTTC	.	TRBV19	.	TRBJ2-1
CASSAREARDTQYF	TGCGCCAGCAGCGCGCGGGAGGCCCGCGATACGCAGTATTTT	TRBD2	TRBV4-1	.	TRBJ2-3